These 28 T cell receptor beta chains came from one sample sequenced in a study of blood T cell repertoires in COVID-19. Only in-frame clones appear in the TCRdb table, and some are missing; sequencing was by immunoSEQ multiplex PCR. Counted here are roughly 250,000 clones, nearly 85% occurring once; the ten biggest clones make up 7.5% to 9%. Sequenced: peripheral blood. Receptors were obtained from a human donor in a cohort sampled during active COVID-19.

CDR3 bases: TGTGCCAGCACCCCCAAGACAGCTAACTATGGCTACACCTTC. Protein product: CASTPKTANYGYTF. This chain uses TRBV6-5 with TRBJ1-2; tentatively, D is TRBD1 (5 bases). The CDR3 is 14 residues long. Trimming took off 7 bases at V and 0 bases at J, with 12 bases between the two ends. Germline CDR1 and CDR2: MNHEY and SVGAGI.

The gene calls are TRBV7-9 and TRBJ2-1, with 10 bases fitting TRBD2. Germline CDR1 is SEHNR and CDR2 is FQNEAQ (reference sequence). CDR3 length: 14 amino acids. V shed 5 bases, J shed 6 bases, and the junction held 4 bases outside the gene matches. CDR3 sequence (DNA): TGTGCCAGCAGCCCGGGACTAGCGAGCAATGAGCAGTTCTTC. It encodes CASSPGLASNEQFF.

CDR3 nucleotides: TGTGCCAGCAGGGTCCACAGGGGGAGTCGGGAGCAGTACTTC. This gives the protein CASRVHRGSREQYF. The chain couples TRBV28 to TRBJ2-7, with 8 bases matching TRBD1. V lost 6 bases, J lost 7 bases, and 11 bases stayed unmatched. This CDR3 is built from 14 residues. Per the germline V gene, CDR1 is MDHEN and CDR2 is SYDVKM.

This sequence joins TRBV6-1 and TRBJ2-1; 7 nucleotides match TRBD2. Germline V lookup: CDR1 MNHNS, CDR2 SASEGT. CDR3 length: 16 amino acids. Germline trimming cut 3 bases from V and 7 bases from J; bases unmatched to any gene: 12. The DNA of the CDR3 is TGTGCCAGCAGTGAGGGAGGCGGGGGAGGTAGAAATGAGCAGTTCTTC. This translates into CASSEGGGGGRNEQFF.

In its sample, this clone was seen a few times. The rearrangement joins TRBV27 to TRBJ2-1; possibly TRBD2 for D (5 bases). Germline loops: CDR1 MNHEY, CDR2 SMNVEV (reference sequence). V lost 1 base to trimming and J lost 8 bases, with 15 bases between them. The CDR3 runs 15 residues. As DNA, the CDR3 is TGTGCCAGCAGTTTATACGGATGGCTAGCCGATGAGCAGTTCTTC. Amino acids: CASSLYGWLADEQFF.

The CDR3 region is CASSPEIQVDYEQYF. Written as DNA, the CDR3 is TGTGCCAGCAGTCCCGAGATACAGGTAGACTACGAGCAGTACTTC. The V and J genes are TRBV28 and TRBJ2-7; possible D gene TRBD1, 5 bases. V shed 5 bases and J shed 3 bases, with 17 bases lying between them. This CDR3 contains 15 residues. The germline V gene has CDR1 MDHEN and CDR2 SYDVKM.

The chain carries TRBV5-4 and TRBJ1-3; 7 positions match TRBD1. Per germline, CDR1 SGHNT and CDR2 YYREEE (reference sequence). Trimming removed 3 bases from V and 0 bases from J; junction bases left unmatched: 6. CDR3 length: 16 residues. CDR3 sequence: CASSSDTGVSGNTIYF. The CDR3 bases are TGTGCCAGCAGCTCCGATACAGGGGTCTCTGGAAACACCATATATTTT.

The gene calls are TRBV18 and TRBJ2-3, with 11 bases lining up with TRBD2. This CDR3 has 16 residues. Unmatched junction bases numbered 6, after V lost 5 bases and J lost 2 bases. In germline, CDR1 is KGHSH, CDR2 LQKENI. The CDR3 loop is CASSTIAGGLTDTQYF. The CDR3 DNA sequence: TGTGCCAGCTCAACTATAGCGGGGGGGCTCACAGATACGCAGTATTTT.

The rearrangement uses TRBV4-1 and TRBJ1-4, with 9 positions matching TRBD1. Trimming removed 4 bases from V and 7 bases from J; junction bases left unmatched: 7. This CDR3 contains 15 residues. Germline V gene lookup returns CDR1 MGHRA and CDR2 YSYEKL. The CDR3, as DNA: TGCGCCAGCAGCCTACACGGGACAGGGAGTGAAAAACTGTTTTTT. It encodes CASSLHGTGSEKLFF.

This chain uses TRBV7-8 with TRBJ1-1; TRBD1 might be the D (6 bases). The CDR3 length is 13 residues. V was pared by 6 bases and J by 5 bases, with 13 bases between. Germline V CDR1 and CDR2: SGHVS, FQNEAQ. CDR3 protein: CASSSTGWTEAFF. CDR3 nucleotides: TGTGCCAGCAGTAGTACAGGGTGGACTGAAGCTTTCTTT.

The chain couples TRBV5-8 to TRBJ1-3; no definite D call. The length of the CDR3 is 15 residues. In germline, CDR1 is SGHTS, CDR2 YDEGEE. Trimming removed 4 bases at V and 8 bases at J, with 19 bases between. CDR3 DNA: TGTGCCAGCAGCGGAGGCCGGGGATGGGGATACACCATATATTTT. Protein sequence: CASSGGRGWGYTIYF.

The genes are TRBV2 and TRBJ1-1; no clear D. The V gene lost 9 bases and the J gene lost 4 bases, with 18 bases spanning the gap. The CDR3 contains 14 residues. The germline V gene has CDR1 SNHLY and CDR2 FYNNEI. The CDR3 loop is CASKSEGLGTEAFF. The CDR3 DNA reads as TGTGCCAGTAAATCAGAGGGCTTAGGCACTGAAGCTTTCTTT.

This clone was seen only once. CDR3 sequence (DNA): TGTGCCAGCAGCCAACAGGGAAACACCATATATTTT. Translated, it gives CASSQQGNTIYF. This sequence joins TRBV3-1 (or the pseudogene TRBV3-2) and TRBJ1-3; D not resolved. Germline CDR1 is LGHDT and CDR2 is YNNKEL (reference sequence). The CDR3 length is 12 residues. V lost 2 bases, J lost 4 bases, and 3 bases lay in between.

The CDR3 sequence: CASSSRATSGGYTQYF. The DNA for the CDR3 is TGTGCCAGCAGCTCCCGAGCGACTAGTGGGGGATATACGCAGTATTTT. This chain joins TRBV7-8 and TRBJ2-3; D possibly corresponds to TRBD2 (6 bases). Trimming removed 4 bases at V and 7 bases at J, with 21 bases between. The CDR3 sequence is 16 residues long. Per the germline V gene, CDR1 is SGHVS and CDR2 is FQNEAQ.

Here the CDR3 DNA reads TGTGCCAGCAGCGCCTCGACAGGGGGCTTTTACGAGCAGTACTTC. Protein sequence: CASSASTGGFYEQYF. The gene calls are TRBV9 and TRBJ2-7; 10 nucleotides agree with TRBD1. This CDR3 has 15 residues. V gave up 3 bases and J gave up 4 bases; unmatched junction bases: 7. Germline CDR1 and CDR2: SGDLS and YYNGEE.

V gene TRBV7-8 combines with J gene TRBJ2-1; 12 bases are a match to TRBD2. The germline V gene has CDR1 SGHVS and CDR2 FQNEAQ. The V segment lost 4 bases and the J segment 12 bases; nucleotides outside the gene matches: 13. The CDR3 is 16 residues long. The CDR3 sequence is CASSSRLAGVMMGQFF. The CDR3 coding sequence is TGTGCCAGCAGCTCCCGACTAGCGGGAGTAATGATGGGGCAGTTCTTC.

Concerning this clone: This sample also contains other DNA sequences that code for the same CDR3. This chain links TRBV11-2 with TRBJ1-6; the D is unclear. CDR1 and CDR2 from the germline V gene are SGHAT and FQNNGV. V lost 0 bases and J 7 bases, leaving 10 bases between the germline ends. CDR3 length: 15 residues. The CDR3 protein is CASSLDPGGNSPLHF. The CDR3 region has the DNA TGTGCCAGCAGCTTAGATCCAGGTGGAAATTCACCCCTCCACTTT.

This clone has only a few counts. The rearrangement joins TRBV29-1 to TRBJ1-1, with TRBD1 matching over 10 bases. With 7 bases clipped from V and 2 bases from J, the junction kept 4 bases outside the gene matches. Germline V lookup: CDR1 SQVTM, CDR2 ANQGSEA. The CDR3 length is 13 residues. The CDR3 reads CSGTTGGNTEAFF. The CDR3 DNA sequence: TGCAGCGGGACGACAGGGGGCAACACTGAAGCTTTCTTT.

V gene TRBV5-6 combines with J gene TRBJ2-7; tentative D call: TRBD1 (5 bases). This CDR3 contains 11 residues. Deletions cut 2 bases from V and 11 bases from J, with 11 bases between. The germline V gene has CDR1 SGHDT and CDR2 YYEEEE. In DNA, the CDR3 is TGTGCCAGCAGCTTCAGGGAAGTCGAGTACTTC. Its translation is CASSFREVEYF.

The chain carries TRBV5-1 and TRBJ2-5; 8 nucleotides align to TRBD1. CDR3 length: 15 residues. The junction had 9 bases not matched to a gene; V was cut back by 3 bases and J by 5 bases. The V gene's germline CDR1 is SGHRS and CDR2 YFSETQ. CDR3 in amino acids: CASSSAQGARETQYF. The DNA for the CDR3 is TGCGCCAGCAGCTCCGCCCAGGGGGCGCGGGAGACCCAGTACTTC.

The genes are TRBV4-3 and TRBJ1-1, with D possibly matching TRBD1 (6 bases). Per the germline V gene, CDR1 is LGHNA and CDR2 is YSLEER. The V end was cut by 0 bases, the J end by 0 bases, with 14 bases between. The CDR3 spans 17 residues. DNA for the CDR3: TGCGCCAGCAGCCAAGATCTAGGGGGACCCATGAACACTGAAGCTTTCTTT. It is translated as CASSQDLGGPMNTEAFF.

The J gene is TRBJ1-4, the V gene TRBV2, with D uncertain. Trimming shortened V by 11 bases and J by 7 bases, and 17 bases separated the two germline ends. The CDR3 totals 13 residues. Germline assignment: CDR1 SNHLY and CDR2 FYNNEI. The CDR3 nucleotides are TGTGCCTTTAAGGCGCCACGGGGTGAAAAACTGTTTTTT. Residues: CAFKAPRGEKLFF.

The chain links TRBV13 to TRBJ2-7; 9 bases are a match to TRBD2. The CDR3 is made up of 14 amino acids. The germline V gene encodes CDR1 PRHDT and CDR2 FYEKMQ (reference sequence). The trim removed 7 bases at V and 6 bases at J, leaving 10 bases unmatched. The DNA of the CDR3 is TGTGCCAGCACGCGGGGACTAGCTGAAAGCGAGCAGTACTTC. As protein: CASTRGLAESEQYF.

The rearrangement links TRBV5-1 to TRBJ2-7; TRBD2 is a possible D gene (6 bases). Germline CDR1 reads SGHRS; CDR2 reads YFSETQ. The CDR3 covers 14 residues. V lost 4 bases, J lost 3 bases, and 14 bases lay in between. CDR3 region: CASSAVGGVYEQYF. CDR3 coding DNA: TGCGCCAGCAGCGCCGTCGGCGGGGTCTACGAGCAGTACTTC. Drawing the rest from reference TRBV5-1 and TRBJ2-7, the complete variable domain is KAGVTQTPRYLIKTRGQQVTLSCSPISGHRSVSWYQQTPGQGLQFLFEYFSETQRNKGNFPGRFSGRQFSNSRSEMNVSTLELGDSALYLCASSAVGGVYEQYFGPGTRLTVT.

The chain has TRBV19 and TRBJ2-4; weak D call: TRBD1 (6 bases). This CDR3 has 13 residues. With 10 bases removed from V and 2 bases from J, the gap between germline ends came to 12 bases. Germline V lookup: CDR1 LNHDA, CDR2 SQIVND (reference sequence). In nucleotides, the CDR3 is TGTGCCACCACAGGGTGGCCCAAAAACATTCAGTACTTC. Its translation is CATTGWPKNIQYF.

The chain carries TRBV28 and TRBJ1-5; D may be TRBD1 (6 bases). The germline gives CDR1 MDHEN, CDR2 SYDVKM. The CDR3 runs to 14 residues. Trimming took off 6 bases at V and 7 bases at J, with 16 bases between the two ends. DNA for the CDR3: TGTGCCAGCAGCTTTCGACAGGTTCGACAGCCCCAGCATTTT. It encodes CASSFRQVRQPQHF.

In this sample, this clone turned up once. The gene calls are TRBV5-1 and TRBJ2-2; 9 bases agree with TRBD1. Trimming at V came to 5 bases and at J to 6 bases, leaving 11 bases not matched to a gene. This CDR3 comprises 16 residues. Germline V gene lookup returns CDR1 SGHRS and CDR2 YFSETQ. CDR3: CASRQTGGLGPGELFF. The CDR3, as DNA: TGCGCCAGCAGACAAACAGGGGGCCTGGGTCCCGGGGAGCTGTTTTTT.

This rearrangement joins TRBV14 to TRBJ1-3; D gene unclear. V shed 4 bases and J shed 2 bases, with 15 bases lying between them. CDR3 length equals 16 residues. The germline CDR1 and CDR2 sequences are SGHDN and FVKESK. The CDR3 bases are TGTGCCAGCAGCCCTTCACCCACGCTACCTGGAAACACCATATATTTT. Protein product: CASSPSPTLPGNTIYF.